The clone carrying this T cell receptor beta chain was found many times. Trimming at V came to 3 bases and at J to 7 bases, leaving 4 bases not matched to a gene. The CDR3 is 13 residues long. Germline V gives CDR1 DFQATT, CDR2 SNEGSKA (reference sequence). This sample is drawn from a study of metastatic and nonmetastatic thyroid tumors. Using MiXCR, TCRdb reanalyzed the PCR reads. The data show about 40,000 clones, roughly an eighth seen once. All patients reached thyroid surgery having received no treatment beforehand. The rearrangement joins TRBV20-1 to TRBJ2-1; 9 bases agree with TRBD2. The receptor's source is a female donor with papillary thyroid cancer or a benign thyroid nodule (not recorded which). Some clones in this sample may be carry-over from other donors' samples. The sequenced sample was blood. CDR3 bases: TGCAGTGCTAGGACTAGCGGTACTAATGAGCAGTTCTTC. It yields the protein CSARTSGTNEQFF.